The present entry profiles one TCR beta chain with its context. Original processing notes: The authors estimated nucleated cell counts from reference gene primer amplification. Profiled with immunoSEQ multiplex PCR; TCRdb holds only in-frame clones, not every one. The V and J calls and the clone size are those of that table, but D and trimming were determined from the DNA. Of approximately 190,000 clones listed, just under 85% are singletons. This specimen comes from a study of blood T cell repertoires in COVID-19. Germline V lookup: CDR1 MNHNY, CDR2 SVGAGI (reference sequence). V lost 0 bases, J lost 5 bases, and 16 bases lay in between. This CDR3 comprises 16 residues.

The material sequenced was peripheral blood. This sequence originates from a human donor with acute or convalescent COVID-19. The donor label of this sample is uncertain. This chain connects TRBV6-6 to TRBJ1-1, with a possible D match to TRBD1 (6 bases). CDR3 DNA: TGTGCCAGCAGTTACTCGAGGAGCGGGGGCAAGACTGAAGCTTTCTTT. Its protein is CASSYSRSGGKTEAFF.